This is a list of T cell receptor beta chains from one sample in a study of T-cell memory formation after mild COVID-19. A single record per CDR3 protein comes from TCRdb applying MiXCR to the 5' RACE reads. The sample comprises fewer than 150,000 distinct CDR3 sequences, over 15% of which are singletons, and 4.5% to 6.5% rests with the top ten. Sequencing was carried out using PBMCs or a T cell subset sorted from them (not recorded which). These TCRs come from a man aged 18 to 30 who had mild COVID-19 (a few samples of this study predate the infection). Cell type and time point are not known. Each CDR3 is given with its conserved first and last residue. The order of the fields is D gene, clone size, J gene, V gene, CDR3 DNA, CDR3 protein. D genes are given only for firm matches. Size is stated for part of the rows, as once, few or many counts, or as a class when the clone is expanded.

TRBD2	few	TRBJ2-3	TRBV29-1	TGCAGCGTTGAAGATCCCCTCGGGGGGGCCACAGATACGCAGTATTTT	CSVEDPLGGATDTQYF
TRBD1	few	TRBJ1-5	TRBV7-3	TGTGCCAGCACCTGGGACAGGGGCAATCAGCCCCAGCATTTT	CASTWDRGNQPQHF
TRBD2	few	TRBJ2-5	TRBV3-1	TGTGCCAGCAGCCATGTCGGGACTAGCGGGGGGCCTCAAGGGACCCAGTACTTC	CASSHVGTSGGPQGTQYF
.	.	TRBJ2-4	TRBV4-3	TGCGCCAGCAGCCAAGGGGAGGAAAACATTCAGTACTTC	CASSQGEENIQYF
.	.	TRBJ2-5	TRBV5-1	TGCGCCAGCAGCCTCCAGGGGTCCCGTGAGACCCAGTACTTC	CASSLQGSRETQYF
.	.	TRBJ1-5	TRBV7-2	TGTGCCAGCAGCTTAGATCCCGGTCCCAATCAGCCCCAGCATTTT	CASSLDPGPNQPQHF
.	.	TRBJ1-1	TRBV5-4	TGTGCCAGCAGCACACAAAACACTGAAGCTTTCTTT	CASSTQNTEAFF
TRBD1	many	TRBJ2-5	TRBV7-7	TGTGCCAGCAGCTTAGGGACAGGGGGCCAAGAGACCCAGTACTTC	CASSLGTGGQETQYF
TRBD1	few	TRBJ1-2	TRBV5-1	TGCGCCAGCAGCTTGGCCGGGACAGGGGGGGAAGGCTACACCTTC	CASSLAGTGGEGYTF
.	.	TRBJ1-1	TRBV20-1	TGCAGTGCGCCCATACCGGCCACTGAAGCTTTCTTT	CSAPIPATEAFF
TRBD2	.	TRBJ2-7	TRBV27	TGTGCCAGCAGATCGACTAGCGGGACCTACGAGCAGTACTTC	CASRSTSGTYEQYF
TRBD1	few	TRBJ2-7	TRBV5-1	TGCGCCAGCAGATCCCTGGGACAGCCTACCTACGAGCAGTACTTC	CASRSLGQPTYEQYF
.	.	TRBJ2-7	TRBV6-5	TGTGCCAGCAGTCGAAACCCCGGGGGAAGAGGGACCTACGAGCAGTACTTC	CASSRNPGGRGTYEQYF
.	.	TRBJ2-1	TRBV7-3	TGTGCCAGCAGCTTATCTGCCCGATGGGGGAATGAGCAGTTCTTC	CASSLSARWGNEQFF
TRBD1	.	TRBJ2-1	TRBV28	TGTGCCAGCAGCCCCGGGACAGGGTTTTTCGAGCAGTTCTTC	CASSPGTGFFEQFF
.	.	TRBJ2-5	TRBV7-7	TGTGCCAGCAGCCCCGGGACTTTCGAAGAGACCCAGTACTTC	CASSPGTFEETQYF
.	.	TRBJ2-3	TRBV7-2	TGTGCCAGCAGCTACTCCGGGACTGTTGAGTATTTT	CASSYSGTVEYF
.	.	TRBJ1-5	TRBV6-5	TGTGCCAGCAGACCCGGACAGCACAATCAGCCCCAGCATTTT	CASRPGQHNQPQHF
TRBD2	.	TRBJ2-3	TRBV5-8	TGTGCCAGCAGCTCGACTTTACTAGCGGGGTCAGCAGATACGCAGTATTTT	CASSSTLLAGSADTQYF
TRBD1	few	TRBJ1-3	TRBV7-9	TGTGCCAGCAGCTTTAACAGGGGCCTCCTCTCTGGAAACACCATATATTTT	CASSFNRGLLSGNTIYF
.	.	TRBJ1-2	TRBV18	TGTGCCAGCTCCCCACAGACAGAGTCCGCCTACACCTTC	CASSPQTESAYTF
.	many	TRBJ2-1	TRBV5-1	TGCGCCAGCAGACTGGCGGGGTGGACCTACAATGAGCAGTTCTTC	CASRLAGWTYNEQFF
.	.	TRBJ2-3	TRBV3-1	TGTGCCAGCAGGAGGGGAGATACGCAGTATTTT	CASRRGDTQYF
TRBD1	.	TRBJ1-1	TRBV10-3	TGTGCCATCCGGGACAGGGGGGACACTGAAGCTTTCTTT	CAIRDRGDTEAFF
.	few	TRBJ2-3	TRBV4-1	TGCGCCAGCAGCCAAGATCAAATCGGCAGGGGCACAGATACGCAGTATTTT	CASSQDQIGRGTDTQYF
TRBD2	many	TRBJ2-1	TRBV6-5	TGTGCCAGCAGTCGGACTAGAAGATACAATGAGCAGTTCTTC	CASSRTRRYNEQFF
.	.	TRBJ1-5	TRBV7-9	TGTGCCGGTTCGTCGGCGGGGCAGCCCCAGCATTTT	CAGSSAGQPQHF
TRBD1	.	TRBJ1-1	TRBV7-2	TGTGCCAGCAGCTCACAGGGGGTTCACACTGAAGCTTTCTTT	CASSSQGVHTEAFF
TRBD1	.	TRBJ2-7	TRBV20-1	TGCAGTGCTCTCAGGACAGGGATGGACGAGCAGTACTTC	CSALRTGMDEQYF
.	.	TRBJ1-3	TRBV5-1	TGCGCCAGCAGCTTGGAGTGGGGTATAGGAAACACCATATATTTT	CASSLEWGIGNTIYF
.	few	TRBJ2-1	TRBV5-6	TGTGCCAGCAGCCTCCGACCTCCCTGGGATGAGCAGTTCTTC	CASSLRPPWDEQFF
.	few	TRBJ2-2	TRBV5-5	TGTGCCAGCAGCATCAGGGTAGGCGGGGAGCTGTTTTTT	CASSIRVGGELFF
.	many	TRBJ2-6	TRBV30	TGTGCCTGGAGTGCAGTCTACTCTGGGGCCAACGTCCTGACTTTC	CAWSAVYSGANVLTF